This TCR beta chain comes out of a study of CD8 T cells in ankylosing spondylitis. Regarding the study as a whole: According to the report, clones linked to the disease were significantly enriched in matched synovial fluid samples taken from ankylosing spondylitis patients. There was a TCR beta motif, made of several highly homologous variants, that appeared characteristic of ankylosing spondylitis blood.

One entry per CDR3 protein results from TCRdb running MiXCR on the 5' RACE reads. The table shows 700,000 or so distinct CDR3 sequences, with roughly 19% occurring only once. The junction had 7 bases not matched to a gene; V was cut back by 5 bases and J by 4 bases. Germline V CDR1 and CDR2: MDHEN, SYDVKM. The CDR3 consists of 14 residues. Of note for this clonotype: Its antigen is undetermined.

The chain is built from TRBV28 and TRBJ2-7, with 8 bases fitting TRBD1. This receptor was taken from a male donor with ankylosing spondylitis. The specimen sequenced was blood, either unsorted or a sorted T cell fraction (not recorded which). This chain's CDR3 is CASSPQDREYEQYF. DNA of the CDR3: TGTGCCAGCAGTCCACAGGACAGGGAATACGAGCAGTACTTC.